Listed below are T cell receptor beta chains from one sample, sequenced in a study of cytomegalovirus exposure and HLA in healthy donors. Sequencing was performed with immunoSEQ multiplex PCR; in TCRdb, only in-frame clones are kept and a portion is missing. The sample includes about 190,000 clones, roughly 12% of them seen just once. The sequenced material came from PBMCs. The source is a man over 45 in good health and CMV-seropositive. Each CDR3 is given with its conserved first and last residue. Fields, in order: clone size, D gene, V gene, J gene, CDR3 protein, CDR3 DNA. The D gene is left open where the match is weak. The size entry is marked missing in some rows and otherwise reads once, few, many or a size class.

clone size: .; D gene: .; V gene: TRBV2; J gene: TRBJ2-1; CDR3 protein: CASTGTFADNEQFF; CDR3 DNA: TGTGCCAGCACCGGGACATTTGCCGACAATGAGCAGTTCTTC
clone size: .; D gene: TRBD2; V gene: TRBV7-2; J gene: TRBJ2-3; CDR3 protein: CASSPTSGGSADTQYF; CDR3 DNA: TGTGCCAGCAGCCCAACTAGCGGGGGGTCAGCAGATACGCAGTATTTT
clone size: few; D gene: .; V gene: TRBV7-9; J gene: TRBJ1-1; CDR3 protein: CASSSDPADLRNTEAFF; CDR3 DNA: TGTGCCAGCAGCTCTGACCCTGCTGACTTACGGAACACTGAAGCTTTCTTT
clone size: few; D gene: TRBD2; V gene: TRBV7-9; J gene: TRBJ2-5; CDR3 protein: CASSLALSGGAETQYF; CDR3 DNA: TGTGCCAGCAGCTTAGCTCTAAGCGGGGGGGCGGAGACCCAGTACTTC
clone size: few; D gene: .; V gene: TRBV5-1; J gene: TRBJ2-5; CDR3 protein: CASSLTGQIQETQYF; CDR3 DNA: TGCGCCAGCAGCTTGACCGGACAGATCCAAGAGACCCAGTACTTC
clone size: few; D gene: .; V gene: TRBV4-3; J gene: TRBJ1-2; CDR3 protein: CASSQEATGETNYGYTF; CDR3 DNA: TGCGCCAGCAGCCAAGAGGCCACAGGAGAGACTAACTATGGCTACACCTTC
clone size: .; D gene: TRBD2; V gene: TRBV19; J gene: TRBJ2-1; CDR3 protein: CASSRTSGVNEQFF; CDR3 DNA: TGTGCCAGTAGTCGGACTAGCGGGGTCAATGAGCAGTTCTTC
clone size: .; D gene: .; V gene: TRBV6-6; J gene: TRBJ2-3; CDR3 protein: CASRDYPSSDTQYF; CDR3 DNA: TGTGCCAGCAGGGACTACCCCTCCTCAGATACGCAGTATTTT
clone size: .; D gene: .; V gene: TRBV5-4; J gene: TRBJ2-1; CDR3 protein: CASSLRGGASEQFF; CDR3 DNA: TGTGCCAGCAGCTTGCGTGGGGGGGCCAGCGAGCAGTTCTTC
clone size: .; D gene: .; V gene: TRBV19; J gene: TRBJ1-1; CDR3 protein: CASSPQGSAEAFF; CDR3 DNA: TGTGCCAGTAGTCCCCAAGGGAGCGCTGAAGCTTTCTTT
clone size: .; D gene: .; V gene: TRBV6-5; J gene: TRBJ1-6; CDR3 protein: CASSYSMRVNNSPLHF; CDR3 DNA: TGTGCCAGCAGTTACTCGATGCGGGTAAATAATTCACCCCTCCACTTT
clone size: few; D gene: TRBD2; V gene: TRBV15; J gene: TRBJ2-3; CDR3 protein: CATSGGTSGFYTQYF; CDR3 DNA: TGTGCCACCAGCGGCGGGACTAGCGGGTTTTATACGCAGTATTTT
clone size: .; D gene: .; V gene: TRBV6-5; J gene: TRBJ2-1; CDR3 protein: CASSLGQSSYNEQFF; CDR3 DNA: TGTGCCAGCAGTCTCGGACAGAGCTCCTACAATGAGCAGTTCTTC
clone size: few; D gene: TRBD1; V gene: TRBV2; J gene: TRBJ1-2; CDR3 protein: CASSDINVSRGQGHGYTF; CDR3 DNA: TGTGCCAGCAGTGATATTAACGTTTCGAGGGGACAGGGGCATGGCTACACCTTC
clone size: few; D gene: .; V gene: TRBV5-4; J gene: TRBJ2-2; CDR3 protein: CASSLEKGYIGELFF; CDR3 DNA: TGTGCCAGCAGCTTGGAGAAGGGGTACATCGGGGAGCTGTTTTTT
clone size: .; D gene: .; V gene: TRBV2; J gene: TRBJ2-2; CDR3 protein: CASSEQIHLDEELFF; CDR3 DNA: TGTGCCAGCAGTGAACAGATCCACCTAGATGAGGAGCTGTTTTTT
clone size: few; D gene: TRBD1; V gene: TRBV28; J gene: TRBJ2-5; CDR3 protein: CASSLGGQGWQETQYF; CDR3 DNA: TGTGCCAGCAGTTTGGGGGGACAGGGTTGGCAAGAGACCCAGTACTTC
clone size: few; D gene: .; V gene: TRBV29-1; J gene: TRBJ1-4; CDR3 protein: CSVSGGINEKLFF; CDR3 DNA: TGCAGCGTTTCGGGGGGGATAAATGAAAAACTGTTTTTT
clone size: .; D gene: .; V gene: TRBV6-5; J gene: TRBJ1-1; CDR3 protein: CASSPRGFGEAFF; CDR3 DNA: TGTGCCAGCAGCCCCAGGGGATTCGGTGAAGCTTTCTTT
clone size: .; D gene: .; V gene: TRBV11-2; J gene: TRBJ2-7; CDR3 protein: CASSPRGYEQYF; CDR3 DNA: TGTGCCAGCAGCCCCCGGGGCTACGAGCAGTACTTC
clone size: few; D gene: TRBD2; V gene: TRBV5-4; J gene: TRBJ2-3; CDR3 protein: CASTPQRGDTQYF; CDR3 DNA: TGTGCCAGCACCCCGCAGCGGGGAGATACGCAGTATTTT
clone size: .; D gene: .; V gene: TRBV21-1; J gene: TRBJ1-5; CDR3 protein: CAGGLTASYSNQPQHF; CDR3 DNA: TGTGCCGGGGGACTCACAGCAAGTTATAGCAATCAGCCCCAGCATTTT
clone size: few; D gene: .; V gene: TRBV10-1; J gene: TRBJ2-3; CDR3 protein: CASSEKMPGLLTDTQYF; CDR3 DNA: TGCGCCAGCAGTGAGAAAATGCCGGGACTTTTAACAGATACGCAGTATTTT
clone size: few; D gene: TRBD1; V gene: TRBV7-2; J gene: TRBJ1-2; CDR3 protein: CASSLKQGPYGYTF; CDR3 DNA: TGTGCCAGCAGCTTAAAACAGGGGCCCTATGGCTACACCTTC
clone size: few; D gene: .; V gene: TRBV19; J gene: TRBJ2-1; CDR3 protein: CASSPRQVRNEQFF; CDR3 DNA: TGTGCCAGTAGCCCTCGACAGGTCCGAAATGAGCAGTTCTTC
clone size: few; D gene: .; V gene: TRBV9; J gene: TRBJ1-1; CDR3 protein: CASSVRGNTEAFF; CDR3 DNA: TGTGCCAGCAGCGTGCGGGGAAACACTGAAGCTTTCTTT
clone size: .; D gene: .; V gene: TRBV19; J gene: TRBJ2-5; CDR3 protein: CASSLVRDRETQYF; CDR3 DNA: TGTGCCAGTAGTTTGGTCAGGGATCGGGAGACCCAGTACTTC
clone size: .; D gene: TRBD1; V gene: TRBV7-3; J gene: TRBJ2-1; CDR3 protein: CASSLMGQGNEQFF; CDR3 DNA: TGTGCCAGCAGCTTAATGGGACAGGGGAATGAGCAGTTCTTC
clone size: few; D gene: .; V gene: TRBV6-6; J gene: TRBJ1-1; CDR3 protein: CASTLGGTGSYTEAFF; CDR3 DNA: TGTGCCAGCACCCTAGGGGGTACCGGCTCATACACTGAAGCTTTCTTT
clone size: few; D gene: .; V gene: TRBV4-1; J gene: TRBJ1-3; CDR3 protein: CASSLFFEGTEQSSGNTIYF; CDR3 DNA: TGCGCCAGCAGTCTATTTTTCGAGGGTACGGAACAGAGCTCTGGAAACACCATATATTTT
clone size: .; D gene: TRBD1; V gene: TRBV4-3; J gene: TRBJ1-2; CDR3 protein: CASSLGTADANYGYTF; CDR3 DNA: TGCGCCAGCAGCCTAGGGACAGCCGACGCTAACTATGGCTACACCTTC
clone size: .; D gene: TRBD2; V gene: TRBV6-6; J gene: TRBJ2-1; CDR3 protein: CASRTSGGGNEQFF; CDR3 DNA: TGTGCCAGCAGGACTAGCGGGGGGGGCAATGAGCAGTTCTTC
clone size: few; D gene: TRBD1; V gene: TRBV6-5; J gene: TRBJ1-6; CDR3 protein: CASTLRDRTSPLHF; CDR3 DNA: TGTGCCAGCACCCTCCGGGACAGAACATCACCCCTCCACTTT
clone size: .; D gene: TRBD1; V gene: TRBV7-6; J gene: TRBJ1-1; CDR3 protein: CASSLASGQSNTEAFF; CDR3 DNA: TGTGCCAGCAGCTTAGCCTCGGGACAGTCGAACACTGAAGCTTTCTTT
clone size: few; D gene: TRBD1; V gene: TRBV15; J gene: TRBJ2-3; CDR3 protein: CATSILRTGGSFADTQYF; CDR3 DNA: TGTGCCACCAGCATTCTCCGAACAGGGGGATCCTTTGCAGATACGCAGTATTTT
clone size: .; D gene: .; V gene: TRBV6-6; J gene: TRBJ1-1; CDR3 protein: CASSHRKMNTEAFF; CDR3 DNA: TGTGCCAGCAGCCACAGGAAAATGAACACTGAAGCTTTCTTT
clone size: .; D gene: TRBD2; V gene: TRBV19; J gene: TRBJ2-1; CDR3 protein: CASSITSAGYNEQFF; CDR3 DNA: TGTGCCAGTAGTATCACTAGCGCCGGATACAATGAGCAGTTCTTC
clone size: .; D gene: .; V gene: TRBV5-1; J gene: TRBJ2-2; CDR3 protein: CASSLTRGPTGELFF; CDR3 DNA: TGCGCCAGCAGTTTAACGAGAGGTCCCACCGGGGAGCTGTTTTTT
clone size: few; D gene: .; V gene: TRBV18; J gene: TRBJ1-1; CDR3 protein: CASSPLDSSMNTEAFF; CDR3 DNA: TGTGCCAGCTCACCATTGGACTCCTCGATGAACACTGAAGCTTTCTTT
clone size: few; D gene: TRBD1; V gene: TRBV6-6; J gene: TRBJ2-5; CDR3 protein: CASSPDRWETQYF; CDR3 DNA: TGTGCCAGCAGTCCGGACAGGTGGGAGACCCAGTACTTC
clone size: few; D gene: TRBD1; V gene: TRBV6-1; J gene: TRBJ2-2; CDR3 protein: CASSERRGPGDTGELFF; CDR3 DNA: TGTGCCAGCAGTGAACGCAGGGGGCCCGGGGACACCGGGGAGCTGTTTTTT
clone size: .; D gene: TRBD2; V gene: TRBV4-2; J gene: TRBJ2-5; CDR3 protein: CASSLTIPGGGETQYF; CDR3 DNA: TGTGCCAGCAGCCTTACAATTCCGGGGGGAGGCGAGACCCAGTACTTC
clone size: .; D gene: TRBD1; V gene: TRBV6-5; J gene: TRBJ1-4; CDR3 protein: CASRRQGIEKLFF; CDR3 DNA: TGTGCCAGCAGGCGACAGGGAATTGAAAAACTGTTTTTT
clone size: few; D gene: TRBD1; V gene: TRBV27; J gene: TRBJ2-3; CDR3 protein: CASSFTPGQPDTQYF; CDR3 DNA: TGTGCCAGCAGTTTTACCCCGGGACAGCCAGATACGCAGTATTTT
clone size: .; D gene: .; V gene: TRBV9; J gene: TRBJ1-2; CDR3 protein: CASSVGGGDSYGYTF; CDR3 DNA: TGTGCCAGCAGCGTAGGAGGAGGGGACTCCTATGGCTACACCTTC
clone size: few; D gene: .; V gene: TRBV4-3; J gene: TRBJ1-1; CDR3 protein: CASSHLRDKKAFF; CDR3 DNA: TGCGCCAGCAGCCATCTCCGGGACAAGAAGGCTTTCTTT
clone size: few; D gene: .; V gene: TRBV5-1; J gene: TRBJ2-2; CDR3 protein: CASSSPRLGGELFF; CDR3 DNA: TGCGCCAGCAGCTCCCCGAGGCTTGGCGGGGAGCTGTTTTTT
clone size: few; D gene: TRBD1; V gene: TRBV27; J gene: TRBJ2-2; CDR3 protein: CASSPYRTGISTGELFF; CDR3 DNA: TGTGCCAGCAGTCCATACCGGACAGGGATCAGCACCGGGGAGCTGTTTTTT
clone size: .; D gene: .; V gene: TRBV6-1; J gene: TRBJ1-2; CDR3 protein: CASTKRGLSGYTF; CDR3 DNA: TGTGCCAGCACCAAACGGGGATTGAGTGGCTACACCTTC
clone size: .; D gene: .; V gene: TRBV7-2; J gene: TRBJ1-6; CDR3 protein: CASSLGQVYNSPLHF; CDR3 DNA: TGTGCCAGCAGCTTAGGGCAGGTTTATAATTCACCCCTCCACTTT